This T cell receptor beta chain was profiled in a study of blood T cell repertoires in COVID-19. On the study more broadly: Samples taken during acute and convalescent COVID-19 were collected in the United States, Italy and Spain. In each case, the material was cDNA or gDNA derived from T cells, B-cell-depleted T cells, or PBMCs.

The CDR3 runs to 13 residues. The germline CDR1 and CDR2 sequences are SGHTA and FQGNSA. V was cut by 5 bases and J by 3 bases, with 10 bases left in between. Per the original data handling: Amplification of reference gene primers was used by the study to estimate nucleated cell counts. TCRdb's table, derived via immunoSEQ multiplex PCR, lists solely in-frame clones and lacks some. V and J calls plus clone size are reproduced from that table; the DNA served to infer D and trimming. The sample includes approximately 66,000 clones, around 70% of them seen just once. This receptor was identified in a man in his 60s with acute or convalescent COVID-19. V and J are TRBV7-2 and TRBJ1-1; D remains unclear. Sequenced material: peripheral blood. CDR3 sequence: CASSLWGDTEAFF. The CDR3 DNA reads TGTGCCAGCAGCCTATGGGGAGACACTGAAGCTTTCTTT.